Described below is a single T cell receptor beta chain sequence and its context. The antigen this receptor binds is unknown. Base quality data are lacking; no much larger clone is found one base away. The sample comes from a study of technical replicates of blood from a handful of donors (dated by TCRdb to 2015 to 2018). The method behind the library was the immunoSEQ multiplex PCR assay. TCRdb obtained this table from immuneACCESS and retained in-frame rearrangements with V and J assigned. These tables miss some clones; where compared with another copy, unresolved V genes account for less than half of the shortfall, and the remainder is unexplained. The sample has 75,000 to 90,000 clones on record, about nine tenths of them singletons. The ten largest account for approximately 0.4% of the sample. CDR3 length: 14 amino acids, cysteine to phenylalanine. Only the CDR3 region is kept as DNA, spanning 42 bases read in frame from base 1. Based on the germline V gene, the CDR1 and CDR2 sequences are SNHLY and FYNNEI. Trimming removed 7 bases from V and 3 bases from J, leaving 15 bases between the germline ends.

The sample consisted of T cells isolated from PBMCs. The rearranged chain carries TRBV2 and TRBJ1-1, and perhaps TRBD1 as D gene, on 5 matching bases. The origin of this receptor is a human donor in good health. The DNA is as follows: TGTGCCAGCAACCGAGTAGAAGGGGACACTGAAGCTTTCTTT. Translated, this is CASNRVEGDTEAFF.